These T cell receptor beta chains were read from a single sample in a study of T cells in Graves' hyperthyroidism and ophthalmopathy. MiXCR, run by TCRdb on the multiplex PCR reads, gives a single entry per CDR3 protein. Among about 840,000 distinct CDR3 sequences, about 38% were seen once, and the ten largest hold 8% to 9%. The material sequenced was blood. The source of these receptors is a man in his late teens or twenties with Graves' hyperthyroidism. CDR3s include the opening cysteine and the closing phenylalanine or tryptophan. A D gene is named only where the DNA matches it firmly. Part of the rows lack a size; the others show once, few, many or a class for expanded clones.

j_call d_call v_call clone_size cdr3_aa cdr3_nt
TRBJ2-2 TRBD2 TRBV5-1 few CASSRQREGLNTGELFF TGCGCCAGCAGCAGACAGCGGGAGGGCCTGAACACCGGGGAGCTGTTTTTT
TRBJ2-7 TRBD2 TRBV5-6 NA CASSFNGGGEQYF TGTGCCAGCAGCTTCAACGGGGGGGGCGAGCAGTACTTC
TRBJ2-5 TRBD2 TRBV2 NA CASSSGGLADWEQYF TGTGCCAGCAGTTCTGGGGGACTAGCGGACTGGGAGCAGTACTTC
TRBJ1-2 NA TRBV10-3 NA CAISEQLRGANYGYTF TGTGCCATCAGTGAGCAATTACGGGGAGCTAACTATGGCTACACCTTC
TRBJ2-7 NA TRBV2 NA CASSPTGLGYEQYF TGTGCCAGCAGCCCTACTGGACTGGGCTACGAGCAGTACTTC
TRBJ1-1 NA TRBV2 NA CASSLPGHQNTEAFF TGTGCCAGCAGTCTCCCAGGACACCAGAACACTGAAGCTTTCTTT
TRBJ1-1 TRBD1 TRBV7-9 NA CASSFRDRVLNTEAFF TGTGCCAGCAGCTTCCGGGACAGGGTGTTGAACACTGAAGCTTTCTTT
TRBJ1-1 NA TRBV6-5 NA CAISYSGGLNTEAFF TGTGCCATCAGTTACTCCGGGGGCCTGAACACTGAAGCTTTCTTT
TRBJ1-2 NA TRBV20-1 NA CSARGRAF TGCAGTGCTAGGGGGCGGGCCTTC
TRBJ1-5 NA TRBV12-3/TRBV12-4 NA CASSYADYSNQPQHF TGTGCCAGCAGTTACGCAGACTATAGCAATCAGCCCCAGCATTTT
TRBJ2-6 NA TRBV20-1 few CSARDPGAPGANVLTF TGCAGTGCTAGAGACCCAGGGGCCCCTGGGGCCAACGTCCTGACTTTC
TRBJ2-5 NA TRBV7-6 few CASSLTILTGIQETQYF TGTGCCAGCAGCTTAACTATATTAACGGGGATCCAAGAGACCCAGTACTTC
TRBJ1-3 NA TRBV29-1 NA CSVEWGGNTIYF TGCAGCGTTGAATGGGGGGGGAACACCATATATTTT
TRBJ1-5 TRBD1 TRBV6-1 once CASRGHKVTGVYQPQHF TGTGCCAGCAGAGGTCATAAGGTTACAGGGGTCTATCAGCCCCAGCATTTT
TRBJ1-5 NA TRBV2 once CASCGTLSNQPQHF TGTGCCAGCTGTGGCACCCTTAGCAATCAGCCCCAGCATTTT
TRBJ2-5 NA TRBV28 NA CASSLMPETQYF TGTGCCAGCAGTTTGATGCCTGAGACCCAGTACTTC
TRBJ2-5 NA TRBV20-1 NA CSASGARRRQETQYF TGCAGTGCTAGTGGCGCGAGGAGACGGCAAGAGACCCAGTACTTC
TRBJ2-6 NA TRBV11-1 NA CASSSPWGAQTGANVLTF TGTGCCAGCAGCTCCCCTTGGGGGGCTCAGACTGGGGCCAACGTCCTGACTTTC
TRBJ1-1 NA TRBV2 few CASTQEGFEAFF TGTGCCAGCACCCAAGAGGGGTTTGAAGCTTTCTTT
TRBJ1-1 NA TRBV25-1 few CASSYGPGGADTEAFF TGTGCCAGCAGTTACGGCCCCGGGGGCGCCGACACTGAAGCTTTCTTT
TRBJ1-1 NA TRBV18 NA CASWGLEELNTEAFF TGTGCCAGCTGGGGTCTAGAAGAATTGAACACTGAAGCTTTCTTT
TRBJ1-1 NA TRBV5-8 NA CASSRGLNMNTEAFF TGTGCCAGCAGCCGGGGCCTAAATATGAACACTGAAGCTTTCTTT
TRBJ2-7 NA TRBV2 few CASGGAEQYF TGTGCCAGCGGGGGGGCTGAGCAGTACTTC
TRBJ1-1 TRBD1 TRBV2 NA CASTGTGCFMNTEAFF TGTGCCTCCACAGGGACAGGGTGTTTTATGAACACTGAAGCTTTCTTT
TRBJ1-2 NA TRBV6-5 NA CASSYSWGGGESGYTF TGTGCCAGCAGTTACTCGTGGGGGGGCGGAGAGAGTGGCTACACCTTC
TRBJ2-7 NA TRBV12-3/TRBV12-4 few CASSFPGLVEQYF TGTGCCAGCAGTTTTCCAGGACTGGTGGAGCAGTACTTC
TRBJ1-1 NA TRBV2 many CASGKLNTEAFF TGTGCCAGCGGTAAATTGAACACTGAAGCTTTCTTT
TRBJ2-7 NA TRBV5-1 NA CASSLAGGGYF TGCGCCAGCAGCTTGGCAGGGGGGGGGTACTTC
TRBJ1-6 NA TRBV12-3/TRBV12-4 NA CASSYPGGSPLHF TGTGCCAGCAGTTATCCGGGCGGTTCACCCCTCCACTTT
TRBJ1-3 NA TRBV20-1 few CSARRGPSGNTIYF TGCAGTGCTCGTCGGGGACCCTCTGGAAACACCATATATTTT
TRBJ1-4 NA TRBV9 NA CASSVDRDMSLNTGEEEKLFF TGTGCCAGCAGCGTAGACCGGGACATGAGCTTAAACACCGGGGAGGAGGAAAAACTGTTTTTT
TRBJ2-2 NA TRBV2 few CASIGGGTGTGELFF TGTGCCAGCATTGGAGGTGGGACGGGCACCGGGGAGCTGTTTTTT
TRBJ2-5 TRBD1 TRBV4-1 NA CASSQDRTGSSRVETQYF TGCGCCAGCAGCCAAGACCGGACAGGGTCCTCGCGCGTGGAGACCCAGTACTTC
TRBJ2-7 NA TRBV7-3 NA CASSPTPPYEQYF TGTGCCAGCAGCCCGACTCCCCCCTACGAGCAGTACTTC
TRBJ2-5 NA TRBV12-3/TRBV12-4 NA CASSLTSGVGETQYF TGTGCCAGCAGTCTCACCTCGGGGGTTGGGGAGACCCAGTACTTC
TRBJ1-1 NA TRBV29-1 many CSVSRDIYGDTEAFF TGCAGCGTTTCCCGGGACATATACGGGGACACTGAAGCTTTCTTT
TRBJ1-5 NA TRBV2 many CASSEDGPNQPQHF TGTGCCAGCAGTGAAGACGGCCCAAATCAGCCCCAGCATTTT
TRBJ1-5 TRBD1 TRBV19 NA CASSGGDRGQTQPQHF TGTGCCAGTAGTGGGGGGGATCGGGGACAGACTCAGCCCCAGCATTTT
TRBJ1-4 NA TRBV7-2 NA CASSLRARKTGLTNEKLFF TGTGCCAGCAGCTTAAGGGCCAGGAAGACGGGATTAACTAATGAAAAACTGTTTTTT
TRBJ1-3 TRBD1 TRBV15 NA CASSFWTGVSSGNTIYF TGTGCCAGCAGCTTCTGGACAGGCGTAAGCTCTGGAAACACCATATATTTT
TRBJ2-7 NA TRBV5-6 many CASSFRTADYEQYF TGTGCCAGCAGCTTTCGGACAGCCGACTACGAGCAGTACTTC
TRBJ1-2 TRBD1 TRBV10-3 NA CASCLGQAHGYIF TGTGCCAGCTGTTTAGGACAGGCCCATGGCTACATCTTC
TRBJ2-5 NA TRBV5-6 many CASSSRGATQYF TGTGCCAGCAGTTCCAGGGGAGCGACCCAGTACTTC
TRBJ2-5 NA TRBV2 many CASSEYTSYQETQYF TGTGCCAGCAGTGAATACACCTCGTACCAAGAGACCCAGTACTTC
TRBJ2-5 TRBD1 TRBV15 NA CASSTGQMETQYF TGTGCCTCCTCGACAGGGCAGATGGAGACCCAGTACTTC
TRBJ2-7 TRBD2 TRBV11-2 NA CASSQDRRDYSIYEQYF TGTGCCAGCAGCCAAGACCGCCGGGACTACTCAATCTACGAGCAGTACTTC
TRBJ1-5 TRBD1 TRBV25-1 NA CASSVVRQGGGSNQPQHF TGTGCCAGCAGCGTAGTCCGACAGGGTGGTGGGAGCAATCAGCCCCAGCATTTT
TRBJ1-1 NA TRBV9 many CASSVDGGGTEAFF TGTGCCAGCAGCGTAGACGGGGGGGGCACTGAAGCTTTCTTT
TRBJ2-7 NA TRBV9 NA CASSLTDAYEQYF TGTGCCAGCAGCCTGACGGACGCCTACGAGCAGTACTTC
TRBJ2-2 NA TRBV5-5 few CASSLQKGVNTGELFF TGTGCCAGCAGCTTACAGAAGGGGGTTAACACCGGGGAGCTGTTTTTT
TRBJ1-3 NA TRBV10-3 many CAISEWDGRSGNTIYF TGTGCCATCAGTGAGTGGGACGGACGCTCTGGAAACACCATATATTTT
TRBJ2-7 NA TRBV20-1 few CSAVRGLPDEQYF TGCAGTGCTGTTCGGGGGCTCCCGGACGAGCAGTACTTC